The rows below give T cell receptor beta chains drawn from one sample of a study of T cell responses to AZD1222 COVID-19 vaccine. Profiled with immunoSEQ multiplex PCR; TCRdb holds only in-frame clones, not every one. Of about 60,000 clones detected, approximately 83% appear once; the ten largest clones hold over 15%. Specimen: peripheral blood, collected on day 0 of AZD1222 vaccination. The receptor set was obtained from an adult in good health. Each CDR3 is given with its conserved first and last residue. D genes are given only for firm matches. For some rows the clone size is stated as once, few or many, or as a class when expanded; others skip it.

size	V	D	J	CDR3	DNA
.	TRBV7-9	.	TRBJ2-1	CASILGAGSNEQFF	TGTGCCAGCATCCTAGGGGCGGGAAGCAATGAGCAGTTCTTC
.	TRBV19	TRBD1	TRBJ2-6	CASSIWTGTTGANVLTF	TGTGCCAGTAGTATATGGACAGGGACGACTGGGGCCAACGTCCTGACTTTC
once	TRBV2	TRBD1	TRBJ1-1	CASSREGAPVTEAFF	TGTGCCAGCAGTAGGGAGGGGGCGCCGGTCACTGAAGCTTTCTTT
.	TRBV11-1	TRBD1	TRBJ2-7	CASSLSTGTGLYEQYF	TGTGCCAGCAGCTTATCTACCGGGACAGGGCTTTACGAGCAGTACTTC
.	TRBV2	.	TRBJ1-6	CASSDLTDNNSPLHF	TGTGCCAGCAGCGACCTGACAGACAATAATTCACCCCTCCACTTT
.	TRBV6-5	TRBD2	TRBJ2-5	CASSYTTSGSSGTQYF	TGTGCCAGCAGTTACACGACTAGCGGGAGCTCCGGGACCCAGTACTTC
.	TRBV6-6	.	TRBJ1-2	CASGEETTYGYTF	TGTGCCAGCGGGGAGGAGACAACCTATGGCTACACCTTC
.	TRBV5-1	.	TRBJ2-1	CASSNHGESVNEQFF	TGCGCCAGCAGCAACCATGGAGAGAGCGTCAATGAGCAGTTCTTC
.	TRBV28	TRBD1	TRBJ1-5	CASSIQGDGYQPQHF	TGTGCCAGCAGTATCCAGGGGGATGGGTATCAGCCCCAGCATTTT
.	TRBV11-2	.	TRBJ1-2	CASSSQVDTGYGYTF	TGTGCCAGCAGCTCCCAGGTGGATACCGGCTATGGCTACACCTTC
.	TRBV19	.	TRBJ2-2	CASSMWGAGELFF	TGTGCCAGTAGTATGTGGGGGGCCGGGGAGCTGTTTTTT
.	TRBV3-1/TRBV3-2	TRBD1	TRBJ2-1	CASSPIGQGAYNEQFF	TGTGCCAGCAGCCCCATCGGACAGGGGGCTTACAATGAGCAGTTCTTC
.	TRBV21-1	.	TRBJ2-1	CASSNPYSLVTRDEQFF	TGTGCCAGCAGCAACCCATACTCTCTAGTTACCCGCGATGAGCAGTTCTTC
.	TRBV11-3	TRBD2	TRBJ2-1	CASSPLAGYNEQFF	TGTGCCAGCAGCCCACTAGCGGGATACAATGAGCAGTTCTTC
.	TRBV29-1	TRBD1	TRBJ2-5	CSADRGRETQYF	TGCAGCGCAGACAGGGGGAGAGAGACCCAGTACTTC
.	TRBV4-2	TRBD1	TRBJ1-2	CASSPQGRGQGDGYTF	TGTGCCAGCAGCCCCCAGGGCAGGGGGCAGGGGGATGGCTACACCTTC
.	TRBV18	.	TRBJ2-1	CASSPYTGQDNEQFF	TGTGCCAGCTCACCGTACACCGGGCAGGACAATGAGCAGTTCTTC
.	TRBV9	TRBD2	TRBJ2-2	CASTGASGRTNTGELFF	TGTGCCAGCACCGGGGCTAGCGGGCGGACGAACACCGGGGAGCTGTTTTTT
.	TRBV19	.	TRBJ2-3	CASSAGLTVSTDTQYF	TGTGCCAGTAGTGCGGGACTTACTGTCTCCACAGATACGCAGTATTTT
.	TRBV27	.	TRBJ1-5	CASGAPVVSGQPQHF	TGTGCCAGCGGAGCCCCCGTAGTATCGGGTCAGCCCCAGCATTTT
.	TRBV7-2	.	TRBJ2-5	CASFVGQEVQTQYF	TGTGCCAGCTTCGTAGGGCAGGAGGTACAGACCCAGTACTTC
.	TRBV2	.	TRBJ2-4	CASSQAKNIQYF	TGTGCCAGCTCCCAAGCCAAAAACATTCAGTACTTC
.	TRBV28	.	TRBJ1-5	CASGPTGHQPQHF	TGTGCCAGCGGGCCGACAGGACATCAGCCCCAGCATTTT
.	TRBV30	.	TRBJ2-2	CAWSVLHTGELFF	TGTGCCTGGAGTGTTCTTCACACCGGGGAGCTGTTTTTT
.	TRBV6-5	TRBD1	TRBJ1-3	CASSYSGTASGNTIYF	TGTGCCAGCAGTTACTCCGGGACAGCCTCTGGAAACACCATATATTTT
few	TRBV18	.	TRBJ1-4	CASSPVGSGVEKLFF	TGTGCCAGCTCACCAGTGGGGTCTGGAGTTGAAAAACTGTTTTTT
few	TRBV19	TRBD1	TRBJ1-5	CASSIRGQGFQPQHF	TGTGCCAGTAGTATTCGGGGACAGGGATTTCAGCCCCAGCATTTT
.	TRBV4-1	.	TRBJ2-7	CASSQSEAEYEQYF	TGCGCCAGCAGCCAATCGGAGGCAGAGTACGAGCAGTACTTC
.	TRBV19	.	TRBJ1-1	CASSMRLQGTEAFF	TGTGCCAGTAGTATGCGGCTGCAAGGGACTGAAGCTTTCTTT